A selection of T cell receptor beta chains follows, all from one sample in a study of cytomegalovirus exposure and HLA in healthy donors. Data came from immunoSEQ multiplex PCR; TCRdb stores just in-frame clones and leaves some out. The repertoire includes over 120,000 clones, 75% of them detected once, and around 7% sits in the top ten. Sequencing input: PBMCs. These receptors originate from a man aged 25 to 45 in good health and CMV-seronegative. The CDR3 runs from the conserved cysteine through the conserved F or W. Fields, in order: V gene, CDR3 length, D gene, CDR3 protein. D genes are given only for firm matches.

>TRBV2|13|.
CASSDTAGEKLFF
>TRBV5-1|16|TRBD2
CASKILGLENTGELFF
>TRBV6-5|15|TRBD1
CASSYGTGPGNTIYF
>TRBV7-6|16|TRBD2
CASSPLTSDSYNEQFF
>TRBV5-6|16|.
CASSLGRGLSNYGYTF
>TRBV9|17|TRBD2
CASSGLSGGDSTDTQYF
>TRBV27|13|TRBD1
CASSFEGAFGYTF
>TRBV7-3|15|TRBD1
CASSLETGGIYEQYF
>TRBV5-1|17|TRBD2
CASSSLYSGRATDTQYF
>TRBV5-1|14|.
CASSVRGQQETQYF
>TRBV4-1|15|.
CASSRLGLPNQPQHF
>TRBV9|15|.
CASSVGPGPIYEQYF
>TRBV4-2|16|.
CASSPAGEGKGNTIYF
>TRBV7-2|12|.
CASSSNQETQYF
>TRBV5-1|15|TRBD2
CASSLGLATLIGQYF
>TRBV4-1|14|.
CASSRLGGPLGQYF
>TRBV30|16|TRBD1
CAWSTTGQGAGQPQHF
>TRBV28|11|.
CASRQTYEQYF
>TRBV6-5|13|.
CASRPGPQGGYTF
>TRBV14|12|.
CASSPTFYEQYF
>TRBV5-4|17|TRBD1
CASSSTGTGEAKNSQYF
>TRBV13|14|TRBD1
CASSPRDRAGTQYF
>TRBV2|13|.
CASSFWQGHEQYF
>TRBV2|13|.
CASNVNGDTEAFF
>TRBV28|16|TRBD2
CASVFAFGRDGDTQYF
>TRBV19|14|.
CASRILGANEKLFF
>TRBV2|13|.
CASSVDRRYEQYF
>TRBV7-9|14|TRBD1
CASSFGQGNTEAFF
>TRBV6-5|15|.
CASSYTTGTNEKLFF
>TRBV6-1|13|.
CASSEGAYNEQFF
>TRBV6-1|13|.
CASRMAENTEAFF
>TRBV7-2|15|TRBD1
CASSLRDRNNYGYTF
>TRBV6-1|16|TRBD1
CASSGLPGQGENEQFF
>TRBV11-2|14|TRBD1
CASSSTGSIETQYF
>TRBV28|13|.
CASSVQASYEQYF
>TRBV5-1|14|.
CASSLGLRGGEQYF
>TRBV27|13|.
CASSIKGVYEQYF
>TRBV12-5|14|.
CASGLSGGVYGYTF
>TRBV7-9|15|.
CASSALGGRTGELFF
>TRBV19|15|.
CASSLTGGPNQPQHF
>TRBV6-1|15|.
CASTYSPGVDQPQHF
>TRBV19|15|.
CASSPRTGNTGELFF
>TRBV9|14|.
CASSVGPSTDTQYF
>TRBV2|17|TRBD1
CASSEAEGAPYTGELFF
>TRBV2|13|.
CATTRRADNEQFF
>TRBV2|14|.
CASTLGDSNYGYTF
>TRBV5-1|16|.
CASSLNKPGSQETQYF
>TRBV2|16|.
CASTRGGGLGRNSQYF
>TRBV5-8|15|TRBD2
CASSRLAGGEETQYF
>TRBV6-6|11|.
CAITQGTEAFF
>TRBV5-1|13|.
CASSLGADNEQFF
>TRBV4-1|12|.
CASSQDPYEQYF
>TRBV5-6|13|TRBD1
CASSKTGVHGYTF